This is a list of T cell receptor beta chains from one sample in a study of lymphopenia after photon versus proton radiotherapy. Data came from immunoSEQ multiplex PCR; TCRdb stores just in-frame clones and leaves some out. The table has 75,000 to 95,000 clones, over 70% seen once; the top ten hold approximately 1.3%. The input for sequencing was peripheral blood, taken from a patient treated with proton-based radiotherapy. These TCRs come from a man aged 55 to 70 with pancreatic cancer. CDR3s include the opening cysteine and the closing phenylalanine or tryptophan. A D gene is named only where the DNA matches it firmly. Clone size is shown for a subset of rows, as once, few, many or a class of expanded clone.

cdr3_aa clone_size j_call d_call cdr3_length v_call
CASSPKVRISETQYF - TRBJ2-5 - 15 TRBV7-9
CASSNRGLNEQFF - TRBJ2-1 TRBD1 13 TRBV16
CASSFRFGGSSGANVLTF - TRBJ2-6 - 18 TRBV7-2
CASSPPSRDEQFF - TRBJ2-1 - 13 TRBV7-3
CASSHRQGANLTGELFF few TRBJ2-2 TRBD1 17 TRBV23-1
CASRRTSGGNEQFF - TRBJ2-1 TRBD2 14 TRBV7-9
CASSEIVNTGELFF - TRBJ2-2 - 14 TRBV6-1
CASSFPALGGREGDTQYF - TRBJ2-3 TRBD2 18 TRBV5-4
CASSLLVGAMNTEAFF - TRBJ1-1 - 16 TRBV5-1
CASSFRGGEAFF - TRBJ1-1 - 12 TRBV28
CASTTVGAGYEQYF - TRBJ2-7 - 14 TRBV6-1
CASSLPTDNQPQHF - TRBJ1-5 - 14 TRBV28
CASSLVGQGSETQYF - TRBJ2-5 TRBD1 15 TRBV13
CASSPQGGTNEQYF - TRBJ2-7 - 14 TRBV6-6
CAWSVDSSYNEQFF - TRBJ2-1 - 14 TRBV30
CASSPWTSGTTDTQYF once TRBJ2-3 TRBD2 16 TRBV7-9
CAISERVYEQYF - TRBJ2-7 - 12 TRBV10-3
CASSLDGTGDREEAFF once TRBJ1-1 TRBD1 16 TRBV5-1
CASSQETGVESTDTQYF - TRBJ2-3 TRBD1 17 TRBV4-2
CASSYSSRAGEQYF - TRBJ2-7 - 14 TRBV6-5
CASSLGGQLRPEQYF - TRBJ2-7 TRBD1 15 TRBV7-3
CASSPTGREQYF - TRBJ2-7 - 12 TRBV5-1
CASSLAQYGANTGELFF - TRBJ2-2 - 17 TRBV5-1
CASSLGGRLARDTGELFF few TRBJ2-2 - 18 TRBV11-3
CASSEYGQGNGYTF - TRBJ1-2 TRBD1 14 TRBV25-1
CASRRDRGSNQPQHF - TRBJ1-5 TRBD1 15 TRBV28
CACWTVSHSGANVLTF - TRBJ2-6 - 16 TRBV30
CASSFGTDGDTQYF - TRBJ2-3 - 14 TRBV7-9
CATRTGGSYEQYF - TRBJ2-7 TRBD1 13 TRBV6-5
CASSPTVYNEQFF - TRBJ2-1 - 13 TRBV7-3
CAASSGRAETQYF - TRBJ2-5 - 13 TRBV25-1
CSARDGANTEAFF - TRBJ1-1 - 13 TRBV29-1
CASSLAASGGYEQYF - - TRBD2 15 TRBV7-6
CASSLLDFGTTDTQYF few TRBJ2-3 - 16 TRBV7-9
CASRPEWSTGNTIYF - TRBJ1-3 - 15 TRBV6-1
CASSPERDQPQHF - TRBJ1-5 - 13 TRBV7-2
CASSLVGGYEQFF - TRBJ2-1 - 13 TRBV7-9
CASSGTGNFDEQFF - TRBJ2-1 TRBD1 14 TRBV6-4
CASRASATGELFF - TRBJ2-2 - 13 TRBV27
CASSSNRGLAGGPNTGELFF few TRBJ2-2 TRBD2 20 TRBV7-8
CASSLYNTGELFF - TRBJ2-2 - 13 TRBV7-2
CSARTDTQYF few TRBJ2-3 - 10 TRBV20-1
CASSPTTATVTDTQYF - TRBJ2-3 - 16 TRBV19
CASKTSTDTQYF - TRBJ2-3 - 12 TRBV19
CASRELAASSYEQYF few TRBJ2-7 - 15 TRBV2
CASSGGQVATGELFF - TRBJ2-2 TRBD1 15 TRBV7-9
CASRDGLFSYNEQFF - TRBJ2-1 - 15 TRBV14
CASSPPFRDREQFF - TRBJ2-1 TRBD1 14 TRBV18
CASSPKPYSNQPQHF once TRBJ1-5 - 15 TRBV4-2
CASRSGSSGNTIYF - TRBJ1-3 - 14 TRBV6-1
CASSLITEDSPLHF - TRBJ1-6 - 14 TRBV5-1
CATSKGGAETQYF - TRBJ2-5 TRBD1 13 TRBV11-3
CASSRGLAGVAGELFF - TRBJ2-2 TRBD2 16 TRBV5-4